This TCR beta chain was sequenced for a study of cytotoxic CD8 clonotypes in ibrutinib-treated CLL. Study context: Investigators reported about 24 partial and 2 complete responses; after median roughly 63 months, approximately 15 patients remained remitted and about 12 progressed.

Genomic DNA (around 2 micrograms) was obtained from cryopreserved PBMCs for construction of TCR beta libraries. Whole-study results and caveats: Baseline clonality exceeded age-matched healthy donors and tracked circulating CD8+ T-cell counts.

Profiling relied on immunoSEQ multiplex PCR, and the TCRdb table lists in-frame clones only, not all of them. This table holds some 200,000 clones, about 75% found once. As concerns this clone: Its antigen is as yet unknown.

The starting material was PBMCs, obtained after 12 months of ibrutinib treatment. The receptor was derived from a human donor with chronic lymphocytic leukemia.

The CDR3 spells CASSVDRVHTEAFF. In DNA form, the CDR3 reads TGCGCCAGCAGCGTCGACAGGGTTCACACTGAAGCTTTCTTT. The chain recombines TRBV5-1 with TRBJ1-1; TRBD1 matches at 7 bases. Germline values: CDR1 SGHRS, CDR2 YFSETQ. This CDR3 region has 14 residues. V shed 4 bases, J shed 3 bases, and the junction held 6 bases outside the gene matches.